This T cell receptor beta chain was retrieved from a study of T cell repertoires in cytomegalovirus infection. TCRdb fed the reads into MiXCR, producing one record per CDR3 protein. The table has about 830,000 distinct CDR3 sequences, 30% to 35% seen once. On this clonotype: Its antigen is as yet unknown.

Trimming pared 5 bases from V and 6 bases from J, leaving 21 bases between. The CDR3 is 16 amino acids. Germline CDR1 is MNHEY and CDR2 is SMNVEV (reference sequence). The V and J genes are TRBV27 and TRBJ2-3, with D tentatively TRBD1 or TRBD2 (6 bases each). Sequenced material: cultured CD8+ T cells from PBMCs, taken from culture after CMV antigen stimulation. The sequence came from a human donor in good health (CMV status not recorded). Some clones in this sample may be carry-over from other donors' samples. The CDR3 loop is CASSHIQYGGRDTQYF. The CDR3 DNA sequence: TGTGCCAGCAGTCATATCCAGTATGGGGGGCGGGATACGCAGTATTTT.